This T cell receptor beta chain comes out of a study of blood T cell repertoires in COVID-19. Study summary: Researchers got acute and convalescent COVID-19 samples from the United States, Italy and Spain. Nucleic acid was either cDNA or gDNA, and it came from T cells, B-cell-depleted T cells, or PBMCs.

The CDR3 has 13 amino acids. Trimming stripped 4 bases from V and 6 bases from J, with 12 bases between. Germline V gives CDR1 SNHLY, CDR2 FYNNEI. In the original analysis: Quantification of nucleated cells was approximated via reference gene primer amplification. Repertoires were generated with immunoSEQ multiplex PCR, while TCRdb's copy carries only in-frame clones and drops some. Clone size and V and J calls were adopted from that table, with D and trimming inferred from the DNA. The sample consists of more than 25,000 clones, 80% to 90% of them appearing once. What was sequenced was peripheral blood. The sequence was obtained from a man aged 55-75 years with acute or convalescent COVID-19. V is TRBV2 and J is TRBJ1-2; D uncertain. CDR3 loop: CASSAHERHGYTF. As DNA, the CDR3 is TGTGCCAGCAGTGCGCACGAGCGGCATGGCTACACCTTC. The full variable domain, with the rest looked up from reference TRBV2 and TRBJ1-2, is EPEVTQTPSHQVTQMGQEVILRCVPISNHLYFYWYRQILGQKVEFLVSFYNNEISEKSEIFDDQFSVERPDGSNFTLKIRSTKLEDSAMYFCASSAHERHGYTFGSGTRLTVV.